The clone carrying this T cell receptor (beta chain) was seen more than once but under ten times. Antigen unknown. From RNA transcripts, TCR beta CDR3 regions were amplified. HTBI primers were the set used in a first-round RT-PCR of the TCR CDR3. TCRdb analysed the multiplex PCR reads with MiXCR anew, one entry per CDR3 protein. The sample shows around 600,000 distinct CDR3 sequences, around a sixth of them seen only once. The data are from a study of T cells in Graves' hyperthyroidism and ophthalmopathy. Notes on the study in general: Most thyroid-expanded clonotypes above 0.001 were also found in blood.

It was considered stable Graves' hyperthyroidism when ophthalmopathy did not progress within 18 months. Newly diagnosed patients aged 18 to 65 had hyperthyroidism of under 2 months' duration. 10 ml fresh peripheral blood yielded the PBMCs. Sequencing was done on a sample of blood. The origin of this receptor is a woman under 40 with Graves' hyperthyroidism.

The CDR3 nucleotides read TGCAGCGTGGAACAGGGAGTGAACACTGAAGCTTTCTTT. Translated: CSVEQGVNTEAFF. V and J are TRBV29-1 and TRBJ1-1; tentatively, D is TRBD1 (6 bases). Germline CDR1 is SQVTM and CDR2 is ANQGSEA. With 6 bases removed from V and 0 bases from J, the gap between germline ends came to 11 bases. CDR3 length: 13 residues.